Shown below are 32 T cell receptor beta chains from a single sample sequenced in a study of T-cell memory formation after mild COVID-19. TCRdb reanalysed the 5' RACE reads using MiXCR and keeps one entry per CDR3 protein. Of about 340,000 distinct CDR3 sequences listed, around 20% are singletons. Source material: PBMCs or a T cell subset sorted from them (not recorded which). The receptors originated from an adult woman who had mild COVID-19 (a few samples of this study predate the infection). Cell type and time point are not known.

This clonotype occurred a few times. This chain links TRBV20-1 with TRBJ2-7; D possibly uses TRBD1 or TRBD2 (5 bases each). The CDR3 is 15 residues long. Germline loops: CDR1 DFQATT, CDR2 SNEGSKA (reference sequence). The V gene lost 5 bases and the J gene lost 0 bases, with 17 bases spanning the gap. Written as DNA, the CDR3 is TGCAGTGCTGTTCCCCCGACCGGGGCCTCCTACGAGCAGTACTTC. Residues: CSAVPPTGASYEQYF.

The V call is TRBV25-1, the J call TRBJ2-1; 10 nucleotides match TRBD2. This CDR3 spans 16 amino acids. Germline loops: CDR1 MGHDK, CDR2 SYGVNS. V gave up 5 bases and J gave up 4 bases; unmatched junction bases: 8. CDR3 region: CASSSSGLALYNEQFF. Written as DNA, the CDR3 is TGTGCCAGCAGTTCCTCGGGACTAGCGCTGTACAATGAGCAGTTCTTC.

The rearrangement joins TRBV12-3 or TRBV12-4 to TRBJ1-2; no reliable D call. V lost 6 bases to trimming and J lost 0 bases, with 8 bases between them. The CDR3 has 13 residues. The CDR3 spells CASSFGANYGYTF. CDR3 DNA sequence: TGTGCCAGCAGCTTCGGGGCTAACTATGGCTACACCTTC.

This clonotype was detected ten times or more. CDR3 protein: CASSPHTSDFGLTEAFF. DNA of the CDR3: TGTGCCAGCAGCCCCCATACCTCAGACTTCGGGCTCACTGAAGCTTTCTTT. The chain joins TRBV7-9 to TRBJ1-1, with unresolved D. The CDR3 has 17 residues. Germline CDR1 and CDR2: SEHNR and FQNEAQ (reference sequence). V lost 5 bases to trimming and J lost 4 bases, with 23 bases between them.

The gene calls are TRBV18 and TRBJ1-2; tentative D call: TRBD1 (6 bases). The germline gives CDR1 KGHSH, CDR2 LQKENI. Trimming shortened V by 0 bases and J by 8 bases, and 19 bases separated the two germline ends. The CDR3 is 16 amino acids. CDR3 sequence reads: CASSPPGLNAGDGYTF. The CDR3 nucleotides are TGTGCCAGCTCACCACCGGGTTTGAACGCAGGGGACGGCTACACCTTC.

The rearrangement joins TRBV19 to TRBJ1-4; maybe TRBD1 (5 bases). The CDR3 sequence is 18 residues long. V was cut by 5 bases and J by 3 bases, with 22 bases left in between. The germline V gene encodes CDR1 LNHDA and CDR2 SQIVND (reference sequence). In DNA form, the CDR3 reads TGTGCCAGTAGTTCGACGGTACAGGCCGGAACAGCTAATGAAAAACTGTTTTTT. This codes for CASSSTVQAGTANEKLFF.

The chain carries TRBV7-8 and TRBJ1-5; D not resolved. Germline CDR1 is SGHVS and CDR2 is FQNEAQ. This CDR3 contains 13 residues. The V end lost 2 bases, the J end lost 9 bases, and 11 bases lay between the germline ends. DNA for the CDR3: TGTGCCAGCAGCTTAACGCCCGTTTCGCCCCAGCATTTT. Amino acid sequence: CASSLTPVSPQHF.

J is TRBJ2-3 and V is TRBV5-4, with 13 nucleotides matching TRBD2. The V and J ends lost 0 bases and 7 bases, in that order; junction bases with no gene match: 8. Germline CDR1 is SGHNT and CDR2 is YYREEE (reference sequence). There are 17 residues in the CDR3. The DNA for the CDR3 is TGTGCCAGCAGCTTGGCCGGGACTAGCGGGATGGTCCATACGCAGTATTTT. Translated: CASSLAGTSGMVHTQYF. The variable domain in full, with the rest retrieved from reference TRBV5-4 and TRBJ2-3, is ETGVTQSPTHLIKTRGQQVTLRCSSQSGHNTVSWYQQALGQGPQFIFQYYREEENGRGNFPPRFSGLQFPNYSSELNVNALELDDSALYLCASSLAGTSGMVHTQYFGPGTRLTVL.

A few counts support this clonotype. The chain carries TRBV15 and TRBJ1-1; no clear D gene. CDR3 length: 11 amino acids. CDR1 LNHNV and CDR2 YYDKDF come from the germline V gene (reference sequence). Trimming removed 3 bases at V and 8 bases at J, with 7 bases between. CDR3 in DNA: TGTGCCACCAGCAGCAGTCTAGAAGCTTTCTTT. Translating gives CATSSSLEAFF. Filled out from reference TRBV15 and TRBJ1-1, the complete variable domain reads DAMVIQNPRYQVTQFGKPVTLSCSQTLNHNVMYWYQQKSSQAPKLLFHYYDKDFNNEADTPDNFQSRRPNTSFCFLDIRSPGLGDTAMYLCATSSSLEAFFGQGTRLTVV.

The chain uses TRBV5-4 and TRBJ2-3; TRBD1 matches at 12 bases. Germline values: CDR1 SGHNT, CDR2 YYREEE (reference sequence). After removal of 2 bases from V and 5 bases from J, the junction contained 12 bases not matched to a gene. This CDR3 is built from 18 residues. Written as DNA, the CDR3 is TGTGCCAGCAGCTTTCCCACCGGGACAGGGGGCCTTAAAGATACGCAGTATTTT. Its translation: CASSFPTGTGGLKDTQYF.

V is TRBV27 and J is TRBJ2-7; D possibly corresponds to TRBD1 (5 bases). Germline CDR1 MNHEY, CDR2 SMNVEV (reference sequence). Trimming left V 7 bases short and J 1 base short, with 14 bases between. The CDR3 runs 14 residues. This chain's CDR3 is CASKPETASYEQYF. The CDR3 DNA reads as TGTGCCAGCAAGCCGGAGACAGCTTCCTACGAGCAGTACTTC.

This clonotype was counted a few times. This sequence joins TRBV6-5 and TRBJ2-2; 7 positions match TRBD1. Trimming at V came to 9 bases and at J to 4 bases, leaving 2 bases not matched to a gene. The CDR3 runs 12 residues. The germline gives CDR1 MNHEY, CDR2 SVGAGI. CDR3 in amino acids: CASQGVTGELFF. In DNA, the CDR3 is TGTGCCAGTCAGGGGGTCACCGGGGAGCTGTTTTTT.

This clonotype was counted between two and nine times. This chain connects TRBV20-1 to TRBJ2-3; D unclear. This CDR3 has 11 residues. Germline V gene lookup returns CDR1 DFQATT and CDR2 SNEGSKA (reference sequence). The CDR3 nucleotides are TGCAGAGGCTCTAGCACAGATACGCAGTATTTT. Protein sequence: CRGSSTDTQYF.

To note about this clonotype: Since a much larger clone is just one base distant, this may be a read error. The rearrangement uses TRBV7-9 and TRBJ2-3; D is ambiguous. V shed 4 bases and J shed 7 bases, with 9 bases lying between them. CDR1 and CDR2 from the germline V gene are SEHNR and FQNEAQ (reference sequence). This CDR3 spans 12 amino acids. The CDR3 reads CASSSGSNTQYF. The CDR3 DNA reads as TGTGCCAGCAGCTCTGGGTCAAATACGCAGTATTTT.

V and J are TRBV7-9 and TRBJ2-2, with a possible D match to TRBD2 (5 bases). Trimming removed 8 bases from V and 0 bases from J, with 13 bases in between. Germline V gene data show CDR1 as SEHNR and CDR2 as FQNEAQ (reference sequence). This CDR3 spans 15 amino acids. The CDR3 bases are TGTGCCAGCGGAATTAGCGAGGCGAACACCGGGGAGCTGTTTTTT. Encoded protein: CASGISEANTGELFF. The full variable domain, rest sourced from reference TRBV7-9 and TRBJ2-2, is DTGVSQNPRHKITKRGQNVTFRCDPISEHNRLYWYRQTLGQGPEFLTYFQNEAQLEKSRLLSDRFSAERPKGSFSTLEIQRTEQGDSAMYLCASGISEANTGELFFGEGSRLTVL.

This clonotype has at least ten counts. The chain links TRBV20-1 to TRBJ1-2; 8 positions agree with TRBD1. The CDR3 has 15 residues. Germline V CDR1 and CDR2: DFQATT, SNEGSKA (reference sequence). V lost 1 base to trimming and J lost 6 bases; unmatched junction nucleotides: 10. The CDR3 region is CSARVTQGATDGYTF. The CDR3 nucleotides are TGCAGTGCTAGAGTGACCCAGGGGGCTACGGATGGCTACACCTTC.

This clonotype was observed a handful of times. The J gene is TRBJ2-1, the V gene TRBV18, with 16 bases lining up with TRBD2. The CDR3 runs 16 residues. V shed 2 bases, J shed 10 bases, and the junction held 5 bases outside the gene matches. CDR1 is KGHSH and CDR2 is LQKENI in the germline V gene. The CDR3 sequence is CASSPEGLAGGKEQFF. CDR3 bases: TGTGCCAGCTCACCAGAGGGACTAGCGGGAGGGAAGGAGCAGTTCTTC.

V gene TRBV12-3 or TRBV12-4 combines with J gene TRBJ2-7; 12 bases match TRBD2. This CDR3 comprises 20 residues. V shed 3 bases, J shed 2 bases, and the junction held 17 bases outside the gene matches. CDR3 sequence (DNA): TGTGCCAGCAGTTTCACCCACGGACTAGCGGGACCGAACCTACCCTACGAGCAGTACTTC. Translation: CASSFTHGLAGPNLPYEQYF.

This clonotype appeared a few times. This chain links TRBV6-1 with TRBJ2-1; the D is unclear. The V gene's germline CDR1 is MNHNS and CDR2 SASEGT. The CDR3 sequence is 13 residues long. The V and J ends lost 5 bases and 4 bases respectively, with 9 bases between them. The CDR3 is CASSLLGYNEQFF. The CDR3 bases are TGTGCCAGCAGTCTTTTGGGGTACAATGAGCAGTTCTTC.

This rearrangement joins TRBV5-1 to TRBJ1-5; 8 bases are a match to TRBD1. Germline CDR1 SGHRS, CDR2 YFSETQ. The CDR3 loop spans 17 amino acids. The junction had 9 bases not matched to a gene; V was cut back by 2 bases and J by 2 bases. CDR3 coding DNA: TGCGCCAGCAGCTTACTCCAGGGGGCGCGTGGCAATCAGCCCCAGCATTTT. Amino acids: CASSLLQGARGNQPQHF.

The gene calls are TRBV4-1 and TRBJ2-7; D gene uncertain. Germline V gives CDR1 MGHRA, CDR2 YSYEKL. V lost 0 bases and J 0 bases, leaving 18 bases between the germline ends. The CDR3 is made up of 18 amino acids. The CDR3 protein is CASSQDSSSPAFSYEQYF. For the CDR3, the DNA is TGCGCCAGCAGCCAAGATTCGTCCAGCCCAGCCTTCTCCTACGAGCAGTACTTC.

This clonotype was seen a handful of times. The rearrangement joins TRBV4-1 to TRBJ2-3; 12 bases are a match to TRBD2. Looked up from germline, CDR1 is MGHRA and CDR2 is YSYEKL. This CDR3 spans 19 amino acids. Unmatched junction bases numbered 11, after V lost 4 bases and J lost 0 bases. CDR3 nucleotides: TGCGCCAGCAGCCTAAGGGACGCCGGGACTAGCGGGAGCACAGATACGCAGTATTTT. Its protein product is CASSLRDAGTSGSTDTQYF.

This chain uses TRBV11-3 with TRBJ2-1; either TRBD1 or TRBD2 may fit D (5 bases each). In germline, CDR1 is SGHNT, CDR2 YENEEA. This CDR3 contains 18 residues. V was clipped by 1 base and J by 9 bases, with 25 bases between them. CDR3 region: CASSLVPRGRGSYSEQFF. The CDR3 DNA is TGTGCCAGCAGCTTAGTCCCGAGGGGAAGGGGTTCATATAGTGAGCAGTTCTTC.

This clonotype has more than one count but fewer than ten. V is TRBV18 and J is TRBJ2-1; 9 bases agree with TRBD1. The CDR3 is 15 residues long. Germline values: CDR1 KGHSH, CDR2 LQKENI. The V segment lost 3 bases and the J segment 9 bases; nucleotides outside the gene matches: 9. CDR3 DNA sequence: TGTGCCAGCTCACCGGACAGGGGCCCGATCGGTGAGCAGTTCTTC. Its translation: CASSPDRGPIGEQFF.

This clonotype was picked up a small number of times. V gene TRBV12-3 or TRBV12-4 combines with J gene TRBJ2-7; 12 bases align to TRBD1. Germline trimming cut 7 bases from V and 3 bases from J; bases unmatched to any gene: 7. The CDR3 spans 15 residues. The CDR3 sequence: CASTMGTGGFYEQYF. CDR3 in DNA: TGTGCCAGCACCATGGGGACAGGGGGCTTCTACGAGCAGTACTTC.

Comments on this clonotype: Sequence at one end of the junction differs from germline and may be a read error. The chain is built from TRBV7-7 and TRBJ2-7; no clear D gene. The germline V gene encodes CDR1 SSHAT and CDR2 FNYEAQ (reference sequence). This CDR3 is built from 15 residues. CDR3 protein: CASSLAHGFSYEQYF. The CDR3, as DNA: TGTGCTAGCAGCTTAGCCCACGGGTTCTCCTACGAGCAGTACTTC.

The chain uses TRBV19 and TRBJ1-1; D is perhaps TRBD1 (6 bases). Germline assignment: CDR1 LNHDA and CDR2 SQIVND (reference sequence). The CDR3 totals 13 residues. Trimming cost V 10 bases and J 8 bases, with 20 bases left between them. CDR3 sequence (DNA): TGTGCCACCCACCCGAGGGGGGGAGGCGAAGCTTTCTTT. Protein: CATHPRGGGEAFF.

This sequence joins TRBV7-9 and TRBJ2-4; D might be TRBD1 or TRBD2, each matching 5 bases. Germline-derived CDR1 and CDR2 are SEHNR and FQNEAQ (reference sequence). Between the trimmed V and J ends, which lost 4 bases and 3 bases, there was a span of 19 bases. CDR3 length: 17 residues. Here the CDR3 reads CASSSASKVGGKNIQYF. In nucleotides, the CDR3 is TGTGCCAGCAGCTCAGCGTCAAAGGTTGGGGGCAAAAACATTCAGTACTTC.

The sample holds a few counts of this clonotype. The chain combines TRBV4-2 with TRBJ2-1, with D unresolved. Trimming removed 4 bases at V and 3 bases at J, with 16 bases between. Germline CDR1 LGHNA, CDR2 YNFKEQ. This CDR3 spans 16 amino acids. This chain's CDR3 is CASSLTEEWGYNEQFF. CDR3 sequence (DNA): TGTGCCAGCAGCCTCACCGAGGAGTGGGGCTACAATGAGCAGTTCTTC.

There are a few counts of this clonotype. The rearrangement uses TRBV6-2 or TRBV6-3 and TRBJ2-7; D possibly corresponds to TRBD1 (5 bases). The CDR3 has 15 amino acids. The V end was cut by 2 bases, the J end by 1 base, with 12 bases between. The V gene's germline CDR1 is MNHEY and CDR2 SVGEGT. The CDR3: CASSYGAVSSYEQYF. The CDR3 DNA reads TGTGCCAGCAGTTACGGGGCAGTCTCATCCTACGAGCAGTACTTC.

This chain connects TRBV6-6 to TRBJ1-2; 12 bases fit TRBD1. CDR3 size: 16 residues. V shed 6 bases, J shed 7 bases, and the junction held 12 bases outside the gene matches. CDR1 is MNHNY and CDR2 is SVGAGI in the germline V gene (reference sequence). DNA of the CDR3: TGTGCCAGCAGCCACAGTCCGGGACAGGGGGCGCGTGGCTACACCTTC. It translates to CASSHSPGQGARGYTF.

This clonotype was counted between two and nine times. The gene calls are TRBV30 and TRBJ1-1, with 7 bases matching TRBD1. The V and J ends lost 2 bases and 8 bases, in that order; junction bases with no gene match: 8. This CDR3 has 13 amino acids. Germline-derived CDR1 and CDR2 are GTSNPN and SVGIG (reference sequence). CDR3 residues: CAWSLQGVLEAFF. DNA of the CDR3: TGTGCCTGGAGTCTTCAGGGGGTATTAGAAGCTTTCTTT.